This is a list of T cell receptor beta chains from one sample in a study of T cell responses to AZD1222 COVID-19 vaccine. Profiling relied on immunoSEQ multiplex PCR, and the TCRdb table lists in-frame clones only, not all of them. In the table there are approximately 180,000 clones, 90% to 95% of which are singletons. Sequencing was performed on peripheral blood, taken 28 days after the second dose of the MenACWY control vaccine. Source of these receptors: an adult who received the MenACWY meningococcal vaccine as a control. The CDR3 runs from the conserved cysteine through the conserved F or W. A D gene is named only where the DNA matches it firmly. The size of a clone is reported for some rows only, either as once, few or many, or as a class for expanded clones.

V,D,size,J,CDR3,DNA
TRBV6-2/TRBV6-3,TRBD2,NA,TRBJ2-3,CASSVTVGLAETSSTDTQYF,TGTGCCAGCAGTGTTACTGTGGGACTAGCGGAGACCTCTAGCACAGATACGCAGTATTTT
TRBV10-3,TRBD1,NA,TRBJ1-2,CAISGDRGNYGYTF,TGTGCCATCAGTGGGGACAGGGGCAACTATGGCTACACCTTC
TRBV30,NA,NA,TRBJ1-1,CACLTRGGDTEAFF,TGTGCCTGCCTCACGAGAGGGGGAGACACTGAAGCTTTCTTT
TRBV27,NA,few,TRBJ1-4,CASRGAATNEKLFF,TGTGCCAGCAGGGGGGCTGCAACTAATGAAAAACTGTTTTTT
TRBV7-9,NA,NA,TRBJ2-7,CASSSTDARDDRIYEQYF,TGTGCCAGCAGTTCTACCGACGCCCGGGACGACAGAATCTACGAGCAGTACTTC
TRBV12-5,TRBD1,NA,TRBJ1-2,CASDQQGALNGYTF,TGTGCTAGTGACCAACAGGGGGCGCTGAATGGCTACACCTTC
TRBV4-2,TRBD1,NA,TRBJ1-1,CASSQETGGLGTEAFF,TGTGCCAGCAGCCAAGAGACAGGGGGCTTAGGCACTGAAGCTTTCTTT
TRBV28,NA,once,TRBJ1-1,CASSIRTPTNTEAFF,TGTGCCAGCAGCATCCGGACACCAACGAACACTGAAGCTTTCTTT
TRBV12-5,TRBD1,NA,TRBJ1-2,CASGGQGYGYTF,TGTGCTAGTGGGGGACAGGGGTATGGCTACACCTTC
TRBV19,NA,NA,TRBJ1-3,CATDGPSGNTIYF,TGTGCCACTGACGGACCCTCTGGAAACACCATATATTTT
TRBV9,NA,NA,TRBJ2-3,CASSVGGDTQYF,TGTGCCAGCAGCGTAGGGGGAGATACGCAGTATTTT
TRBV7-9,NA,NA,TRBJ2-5,CASSLLGGRETQYF,TGTGCCAGCAGCTTACTCGGGGGACGAGAGACCCAGTACTTC
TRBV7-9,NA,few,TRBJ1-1,CASSLAGGNTEAFF,TGTGCCAGCAGCTTAGCAGGAGGAAACACTGAAGCTTTCTTT
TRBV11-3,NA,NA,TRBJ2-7,CASSLSWGQPVYEQYF,TGTGCCAGCAGCCTTTCGTGGGGCCAGCCTGTCTACGAGCAGTACTTC
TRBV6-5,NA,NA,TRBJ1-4,CASSLTGVATNEKLFF,TGTGCCAGCAGTTTAACGGGTGTGGCAACTAATGAAAAACTGTTTTTT
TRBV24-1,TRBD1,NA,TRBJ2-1,CATSERHVTGVGSYNEQFF,TGTGCCACCAGTGAGCGCCACGTAACAGGGGTGGGCTCCTACAATGAGCAGTTCTTC
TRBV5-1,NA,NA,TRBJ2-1,CASVKAGLAGVEQFF,TGCGCCAGCGTTAAGGCGGGACTTGCCGGGGTTGAGCAGTTCTTC
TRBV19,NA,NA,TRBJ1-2,CASSIDRSGSRGYTF,TGTGCCAGTAGTATAGATAGGTCAGGTTCAAGGGGCTACACCTTC
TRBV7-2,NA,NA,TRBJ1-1,CASSLDQPTEAFF,TGTGCCAGCAGCTTAGATCAACCGACTGAAGCTTTCTTT
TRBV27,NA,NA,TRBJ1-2,CASPGTDPHGYTF,TGTGCCAGCCCCGGGACTGACCCACATGGCTACACCTTC
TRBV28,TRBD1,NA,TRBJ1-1,CASGVTGTGRREAFF,TGTGCCAGCGGAGTAACCGGGACAGGCCGTCGGGAAGCTTTCTTT
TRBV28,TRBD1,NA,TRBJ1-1,CASSVQTGRFAEAFF,TGTGCCAGCAGTGTCCAGACAGGGAGGTTTGCTGAAGCTTTCTTT
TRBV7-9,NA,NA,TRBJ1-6,CASSLEGAPLHF,TGTGCCAGCAGCCTGGAAGGGGCACCCCTCCACTTT